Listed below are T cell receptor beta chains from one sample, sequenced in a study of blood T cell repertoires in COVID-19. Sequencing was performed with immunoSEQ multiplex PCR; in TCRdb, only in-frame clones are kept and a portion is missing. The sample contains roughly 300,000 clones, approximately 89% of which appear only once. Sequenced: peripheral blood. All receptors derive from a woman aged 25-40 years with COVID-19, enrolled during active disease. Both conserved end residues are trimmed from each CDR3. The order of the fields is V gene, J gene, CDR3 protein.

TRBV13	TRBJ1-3	ASSLRSRGGNTIY
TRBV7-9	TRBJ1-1	ASSPDRAGAF
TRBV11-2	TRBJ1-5	ASSLAAGANQPQH
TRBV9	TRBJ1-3	ASSNEWTGSGNTIY
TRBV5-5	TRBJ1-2	ASSLWQPRGYT
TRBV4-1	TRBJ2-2	ASSLRGPRELLNTGELF
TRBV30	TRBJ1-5	AWKGGGNQPQH
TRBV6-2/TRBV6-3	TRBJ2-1	ASSSGLAGSSYNEQF
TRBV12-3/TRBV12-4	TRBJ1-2	ASSLDRDGYT
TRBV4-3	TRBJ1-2	ASSQVSRGRNYGYT
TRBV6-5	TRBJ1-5	ASSSPDRAAGQPQH
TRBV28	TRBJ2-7	ASRNAGASYEQY
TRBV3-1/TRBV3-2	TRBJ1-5	ASSQDRGSAQH
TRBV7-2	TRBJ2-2	ASSSQGAYTGELF
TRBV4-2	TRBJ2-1	ASSQDWDRGSYNEQF
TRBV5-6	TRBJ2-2	ASSLARPTGELF
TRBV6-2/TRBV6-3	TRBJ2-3	ASSRAGGSSLTQY
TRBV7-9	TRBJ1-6	ASSLVGSGNSPLH
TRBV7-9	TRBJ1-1	ASSLQGIGPWEAF
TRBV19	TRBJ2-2	ASSISFGRRRGTGELF
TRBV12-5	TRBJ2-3	ASGRGAGTDTQY
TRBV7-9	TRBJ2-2	ASSPVLDGELF
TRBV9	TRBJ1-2	ASKGAGYGYT